The clone carrying this TCR beta chain was observed many times. TCRdb reprocessed the reads with MiXCR, giving one entry per CDR3 protein. The repertoire holds roughly 27,000 distinct CDR3 sequences, approximately 20% seen once, with roughly 3.6% in the top ten. Germline CDR1 and CDR2: SGHRS and YFSETQ. The CDR3 has 13 amino acids. The V segment lost 7 bases and the J segment 2 bases; nucleotides outside the gene matches: 4. This entry comes from a study of patients with pleural tuberculosis. The chain recombines TRBV5-1 with TRBJ1-1; 8 bases match TRBD1. The sample taken for sequencing was peripheral blood. The TCR sequence derives from a human donor with pleural tuberculosis. The CDR3, as DNA: TGCGCCAGCGGACAGGGATTAAACACTGAAGCTTTCTTT. The encoded protein is CASGQGLNTEAFF.